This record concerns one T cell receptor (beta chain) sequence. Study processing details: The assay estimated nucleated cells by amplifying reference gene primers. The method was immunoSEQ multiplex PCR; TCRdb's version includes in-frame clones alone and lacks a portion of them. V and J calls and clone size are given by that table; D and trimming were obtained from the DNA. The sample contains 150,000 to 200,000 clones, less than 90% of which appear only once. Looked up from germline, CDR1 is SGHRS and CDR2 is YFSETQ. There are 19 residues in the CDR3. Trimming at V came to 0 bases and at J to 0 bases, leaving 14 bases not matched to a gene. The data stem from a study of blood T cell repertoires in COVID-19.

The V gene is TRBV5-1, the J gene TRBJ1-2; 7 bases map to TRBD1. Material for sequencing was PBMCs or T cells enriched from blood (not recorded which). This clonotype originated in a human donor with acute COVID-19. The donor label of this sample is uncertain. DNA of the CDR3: TGCGCCAGCAGCTTGGGGCCTCCTGACAGGGTTTTGGCTAACTATGGCTACACCTTC. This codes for CASSLGPPDRVLANYGYTF.